This is a list of T cell receptor beta chains from one sample in a study of cytomegalovirus exposure and HLA in healthy donors. Generated by immunoSEQ multiplex PCR, the TCRdb table keeps only in-frame clones and is missing some. The table records roughly 130,000 clones, over 75% of them present only once. What was sequenced was PBMCs. These receptor sequences come from a man in his forties or fifties in good health and CMV-seronegative. CDR3s include the opening cysteine and the closing phenylalanine or tryptophan.

CDR3: CASSLLAGGPGELFF; J: TRBJ2-2; V: TRBV11-2
CDR3: CASSQGRLAGADTQYF; J: TRBJ2-3; V: TRBV4-2
CDR3: CASSQDGTGENIQYF; J: TRBJ2-4; V: TRBV4-2
CDR3: CASSPQSGFDRGYQETQYF; J: TRBJ2-5; V: TRBV28
CDR3: CASRRGSTDTQYF; J: TRBJ2-3; V: TRBV2
CDR3: CASSQAAVTGVGTTEAFF; J: TRBJ1-1; V: TRBV14
CDR3: CASSEAGGVTEAFF; J: TRBJ1-1; V: TRBV6-1
CDR3: CASSQEWDTQPQHF; J: TRBJ1-5; V: TRBV4-1
CDR3: CASSQIEIAGGGDTQYF; J: TRBJ2-3; V: TRBV4-1
CDR3: CASSLAGVSNRPQHF; J: TRBJ1-5; V: TRBV7-8
CDR3: CASSVLAGVETQYF; J: TRBJ2-5; V: TRBV9
CDR3: CASSVVASLNTEAFF; J: TRBJ1-1; V: TRBV9